The next 11 T cell receptor beta chains were all read from a single sample in a study of PD-L1 blockade in urothelial cancer. The time point was: peripheral blood 6 weeks after treatment start. Data came from immunoSEQ multiplex PCR; TCRdb stores just in-frame clones and leaves some out. The repertoire holds around 26,000 clones, with 82% as singletons. The sequences come from PBMCs, collected around atezolizumab (anti-PD-L1) treatment. The receptors derive from a man aged 70 or older with urothelial cancer.

The chain is built from TRBV7-9 and TRBJ2-2; 9 bases fit TRBD2. Germline assignment: CDR1 SEHNR and CDR2 FQNEAQ (reference sequence). The CDR3 length is 16 residues. V was clipped by 1 base and J by 7 bases; unmatched bases: 7. CDR3 sequence reads: CASSLEAGGPVGELFF. The CDR3 DNA sequence: TGTGCCAGCAGCTTAGAGGCGGGAGGGCCTGTCGGGGAGCTGTTTTTT.

The rearrangement uses TRBV15 and TRBJ1-1; a possible D gene is TRBD1 (5 bases). The germline V gene has CDR1 LNHNV and CDR2 YYDKDF (reference sequence). V lost 5 bases and J lost 0, with 16 bases in between. CDR3 size: 16 residues. The CDR3, as DNA: TGTGCCACCAGCGCGGGGGGAAGAGTACTGAACACTGAAGCTTTCTTT. This codes for CATSAGGRVLNTEAFF.

This chain uses TRBV2 with TRBJ2-7; a possible D gene is TRBD1 (6 bases). V lost 7 bases and J lost 2, with 15 bases in between. The CDR3 consists of 14 residues. Germline CDR1 and CDR2: SNHLY and FYNNEI. The CDR3 loop is CASMHTGNTYEQYF. CDR3 sequence (DNA): TGTGCCAGCATGCATACAGGGAATACCTACGAGCAGTACTTC.

V is TRBV29-1 and J is TRBJ1-2; D is possibly TRBD1 (6 bases). The CDR3 spans 11 residues. V lost 7 bases to trimming and J lost 2 bases, with 8 bases between them. Germline lookup yields CDR1 SQVTM and CDR2 ANQGSEA. CDR3 nucleotide sequence: TGCAGCGCAGGACAGAACTATGGCTACACCTTC. This encodes CSAGQNYGYTF. The full variable domain, its missing parts supplied by reference TRBV29-1 and TRBJ1-2, is SAVISQKPSRDICQRGTSLTIQCQVDSQVTMMFWYRQQPGQSLTLIATANQGSEATYESGFVIDKFPISRPNLTFSTLTVSNMSPEDSSIYLCSAGQNYGYTFGSGTRLTVV.

The chain is built from TRBV4-2 and TRBJ1-1, with 7 bases aligning to TRBD1. Looked up from germline, CDR1 is LGHNA and CDR2 is YNFKEQ. J lost 6 bases, V lost 6 bases, and 16 bases had no gene match. This CDR3 spans 16 amino acids. In nucleotides, the CDR3 is TGTGCCAGCAGTCTCCAAACCGGGACAGAAGGGTCTGAAGCTTTCTTT. This translates into CASSLQTGTEGSEAFF.

This chain joins TRBV27 and TRBJ2-3, with TRBD1 matching over 7 bases. V gave up 3 bases and J gave up 1 base; unmatched junction bases: 4. Germline V CDR1 and CDR2: MNHEY, SMNVEV (reference sequence). This CDR3 spans 15 amino acids. CDR3 sequence (DNA): TGTGCCAGCAGTTTGACAGGGCTGGGCACAGATACGCAGTATTTT. Amino acids: CASSLTGLGTDTQYF.

In DNA, the CDR3 is TGTGCCAGCAGTTGGGGCGGGGGCAATCAGCCCCAGCATTTT. Amino acid sequence: CASSWGGGNQPQHF. The rearrangement joins TRBV6-6 to TRBJ1-5, with TRBD1 as a possible D gene (5 bases). The CDR3 consists of 14 residues. V lost 4 bases and J lost 2, with 9 bases in between. Looked up from germline, CDR1 is MNHNY and CDR2 is SVGAGI (reference sequence).

V usage is TRBV2 and J usage is TRBJ2-1, with D maybe TRBD2 (5 bases). Trimming cost V 8 bases and J 0 bases, with 23 bases left between them. The CDR3 is 18 residues long. From germline, CDR1 is SNHLY and CDR2 FYNNEI. The CDR3 coding sequence is TGTGCCAGCGGGGTGAGCGGAGGATCCTCTAGCTCCTACAATGAGCAGTTCTTC. Protein: CASGVSGGSSSSYNEQFF.

This chain joins TRBV4-3 and TRBJ1-4, with D unresolved. This CDR3 is 13 amino acids long. V gave up 3 bases and J gave up 4 bases, with 6 bases separating them. Germline V gene lookup returns CDR1 LGHNA and CDR2 YSLEER. The CDR3 region is CASSHEINEKLFF. Here the CDR3 DNA reads TGCGCCAGCAGCCACGAGATTAATGAAAAACTGTTTTTT.

J is TRBJ1-5 and V is TRBV19; D unclear. V lost 6 bases and J 3 bases, leaving 21 bases between the germline ends. The germline gives CDR1 LNHDA, CDR2 SQIVND (reference sequence). The CDR3 is made up of 17 amino acids. In DNA, the CDR3 is TGTGCCAGTAGGTGGGCGCACCGCTCACCGAACAATCAGCCCCAGCATTTT. It codes for CASRWAHRSPNNQPQHF.

This chain joins TRBV5-4 and TRBJ2-1; tentatively, D is TRBD2 (5 bases). This CDR3 contains 14 residues. V was clipped by 5 bases and J by 0 bases, with 9 bases between them. The germline V gene has CDR1 SGHNT and CDR2 YYREEE (reference sequence). CDR3 sequence reads: CASRGDSSYNEQFF. The DNA of the CDR3 is TGTGCCAGCAGGGGAGATAGCTCCTACAATGAGCAGTTCTTC.